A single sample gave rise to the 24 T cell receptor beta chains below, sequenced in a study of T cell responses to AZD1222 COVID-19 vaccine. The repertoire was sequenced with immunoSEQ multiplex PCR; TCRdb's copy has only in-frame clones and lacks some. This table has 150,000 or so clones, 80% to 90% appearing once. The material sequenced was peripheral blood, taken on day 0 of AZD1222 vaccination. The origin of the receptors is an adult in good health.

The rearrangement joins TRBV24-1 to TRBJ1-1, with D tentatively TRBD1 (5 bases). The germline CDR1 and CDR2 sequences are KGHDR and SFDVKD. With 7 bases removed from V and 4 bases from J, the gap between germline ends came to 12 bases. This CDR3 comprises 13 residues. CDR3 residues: CATRRGDGTEAFF. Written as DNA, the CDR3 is TGTGCCACCAGGCGGGGGGACGGCACTGAAGCTTTCTTT.

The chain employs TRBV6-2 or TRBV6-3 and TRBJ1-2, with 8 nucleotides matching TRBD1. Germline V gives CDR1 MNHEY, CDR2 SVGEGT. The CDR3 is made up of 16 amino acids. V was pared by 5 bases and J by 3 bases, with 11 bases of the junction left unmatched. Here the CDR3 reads CASSLPDGQGDYGYTF. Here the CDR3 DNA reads TGTGCCAGCAGTCTCCCCGATGGACAGGGCGACTATGGCTACACCTTC.

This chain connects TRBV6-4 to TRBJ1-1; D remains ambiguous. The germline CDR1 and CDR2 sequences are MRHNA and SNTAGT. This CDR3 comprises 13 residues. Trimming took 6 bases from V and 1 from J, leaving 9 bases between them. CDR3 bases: TGTGCCAGCAGGTTGTTTGCGAACACTGAAGCTTTCTTT. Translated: CASRLFANTEAFF.

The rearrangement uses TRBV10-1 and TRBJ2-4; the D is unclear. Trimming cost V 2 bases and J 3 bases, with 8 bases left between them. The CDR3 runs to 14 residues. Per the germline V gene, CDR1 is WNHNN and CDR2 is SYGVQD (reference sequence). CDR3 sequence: CASSERSGKNIQYF. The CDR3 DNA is TGCGCCAGCAGTGAGAGGTCCGGCAAAAACATTCAGTACTTC.

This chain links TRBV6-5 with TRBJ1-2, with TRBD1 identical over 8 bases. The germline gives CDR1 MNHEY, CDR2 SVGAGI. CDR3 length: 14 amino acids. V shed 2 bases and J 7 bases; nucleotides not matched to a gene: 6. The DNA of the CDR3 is TGTGCCAGCAGTTACGGGCAGGGGGCAGGTGGCTACACCTTC. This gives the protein CASSYGQGAGGYTF.

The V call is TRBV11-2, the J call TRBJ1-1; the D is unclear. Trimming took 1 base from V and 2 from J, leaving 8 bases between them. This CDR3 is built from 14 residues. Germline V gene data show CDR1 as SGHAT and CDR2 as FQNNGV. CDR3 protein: CASSLVPENTEAFF. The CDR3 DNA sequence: TGTGCCAGCAGCTTAGTCCCAGAAAACACTGAAGCTTTCTTT.

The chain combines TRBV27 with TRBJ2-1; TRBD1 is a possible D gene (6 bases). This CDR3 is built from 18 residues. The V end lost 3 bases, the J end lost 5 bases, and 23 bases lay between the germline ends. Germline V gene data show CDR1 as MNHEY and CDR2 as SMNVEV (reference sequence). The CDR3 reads CASSFLAFTGSENNEQFF. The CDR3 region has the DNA TGTGCCAGCAGTTTCCTAGCATTTACAGGGTCAGAAAACAATGAGCAGTTCTTC.

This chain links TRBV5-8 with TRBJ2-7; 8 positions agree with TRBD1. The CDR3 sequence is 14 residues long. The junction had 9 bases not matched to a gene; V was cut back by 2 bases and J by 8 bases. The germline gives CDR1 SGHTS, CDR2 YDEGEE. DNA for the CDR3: TGTGCCAGCAGCTTCTGGGGGACAGGTGTAAAGCAGTACTTC. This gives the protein CASSFWGTGVKQYF. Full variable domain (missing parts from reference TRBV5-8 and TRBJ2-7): EAGVTQSPTHLIKTRGQQATLRCSPISGHTSVYWYQQALGLGLQFLLWYDEGEERNRGNFPPRFSGRQFPNYSSELNVNALELEDSALYLCASSFWGTGVKQYFGPGTRLTVT.

CDR3 DNA sequence: TGTGCCAGCACCCCCCGGGGGGGCCAGGGCACAGATACGCAGTATTTT. It specifies CASTPRGGQGTDTQYF. This rearrangement joins TRBV7-9 to TRBJ2-3; 8 nucleotides match TRBD2. The length of the CDR3 is 16 residues. The V and J ends lost 7 bases and 1 base, in that order; junction bases with no gene match: 10. Germline V gene data show CDR1 as SEHNR and CDR2 as FQNEAQ (reference sequence). The entire variable domain, with the rest obtained from reference TRBV7-9 and TRBJ2-3, is as follows: DTGVSQNPRHKITKRGQNVTFRCDPISEHNRLYWYRQTLGQGPEFLTYFQNEAQLEKSRLLSDRFSAERPKGSFSTLEIQRTEQGDSAMYLCASTPRGGQGTDTQYFGPGTRLTVL.

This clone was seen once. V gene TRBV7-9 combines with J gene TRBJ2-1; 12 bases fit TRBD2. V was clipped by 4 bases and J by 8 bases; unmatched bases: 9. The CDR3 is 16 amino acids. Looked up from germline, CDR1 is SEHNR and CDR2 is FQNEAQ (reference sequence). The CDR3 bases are TGTGCCAGCAGCTATCTAGCGGGAGGGCCACAGGATGAGCAGTTCTTC. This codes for CASSYLAGGPQDEQFF.

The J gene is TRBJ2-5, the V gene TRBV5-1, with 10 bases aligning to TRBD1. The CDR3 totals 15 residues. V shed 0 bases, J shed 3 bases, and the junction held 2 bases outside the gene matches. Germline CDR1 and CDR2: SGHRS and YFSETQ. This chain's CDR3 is CASSLAGTGEETQYF. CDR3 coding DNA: TGCGCCAGCAGCTTGGCGGGGACAGGGGAAGAGACCCAGTACTTC.

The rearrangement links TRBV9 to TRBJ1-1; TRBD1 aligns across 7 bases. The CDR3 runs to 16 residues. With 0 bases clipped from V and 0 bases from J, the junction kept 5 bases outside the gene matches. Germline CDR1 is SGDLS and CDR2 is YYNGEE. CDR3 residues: CASSVGTGAMNTEAFF. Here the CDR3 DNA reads TGTGCCAGCAGCGTAGGAACAGGGGCAATGAACACTGAAGCTTTCTTT. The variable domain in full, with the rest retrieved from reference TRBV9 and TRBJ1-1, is DSGVTQTPKHLITATGQRVTLRCSPRSGDLSVYWYQQSLDQGLQFLIQYYNGEERAKGNILERFSAQQFPDLHSELNLSSLELGDSALYFCASSVGTGAMNTEAFFGQGTRLTVV.

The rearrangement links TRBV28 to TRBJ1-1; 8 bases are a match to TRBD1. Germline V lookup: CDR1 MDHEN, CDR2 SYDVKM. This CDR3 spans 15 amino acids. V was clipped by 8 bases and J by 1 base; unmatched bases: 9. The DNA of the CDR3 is TGTGCCAGCGGTTATTGGACAGGGCCGAACACTGAAGCTTTCTTT. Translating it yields CASGYWTGPNTEAFF.

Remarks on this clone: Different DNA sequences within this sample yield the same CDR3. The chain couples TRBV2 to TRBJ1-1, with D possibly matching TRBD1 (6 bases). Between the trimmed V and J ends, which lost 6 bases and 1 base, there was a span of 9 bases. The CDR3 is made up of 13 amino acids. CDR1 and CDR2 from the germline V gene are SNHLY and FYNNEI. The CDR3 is CASSEQGNTEAFF. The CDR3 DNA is TGTGCCAGCAGCGAACAGGGGAACACTGAAGCTTTCTTT.

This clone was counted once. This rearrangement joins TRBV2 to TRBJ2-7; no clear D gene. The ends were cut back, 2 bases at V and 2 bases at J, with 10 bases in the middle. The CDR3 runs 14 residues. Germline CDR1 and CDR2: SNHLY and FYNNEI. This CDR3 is CASSELRPPYEQYF. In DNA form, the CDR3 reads TGTGCCAGCAGTGAACTCCGTCCCCCCTACGAGCAGTACTTC.

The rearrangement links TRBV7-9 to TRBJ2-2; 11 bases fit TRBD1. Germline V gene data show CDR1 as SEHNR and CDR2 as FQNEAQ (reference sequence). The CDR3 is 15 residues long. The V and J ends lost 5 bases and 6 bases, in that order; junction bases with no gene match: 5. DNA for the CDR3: TGTGCCAGCAGCCGGACAGGGGGCGCCCCCGGGGAGCTGTTTTTT. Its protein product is CASSRTGGAPGELFF.

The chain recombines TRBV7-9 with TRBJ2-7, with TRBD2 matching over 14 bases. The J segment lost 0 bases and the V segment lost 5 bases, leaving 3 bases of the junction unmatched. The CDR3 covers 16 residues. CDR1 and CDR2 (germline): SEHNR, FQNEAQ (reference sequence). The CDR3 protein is CASSKGTSGSSYEQYF. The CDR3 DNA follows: TGTGCCAGCAGCAAAGGGACTAGCGGGAGCTCCTACGAGCAGTACTTC.

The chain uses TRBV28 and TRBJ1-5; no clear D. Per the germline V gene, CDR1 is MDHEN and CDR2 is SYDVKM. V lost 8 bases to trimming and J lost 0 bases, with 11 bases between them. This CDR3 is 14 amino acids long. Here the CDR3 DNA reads TGTGCCAGCTGGGGTAGTTATAGCAATCAGCCCCAGCATTTT. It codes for CASWGSYSNQPQHF. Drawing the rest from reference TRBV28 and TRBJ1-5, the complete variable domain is DVKVTQSSRYLVKRTGEKVFLECVQDMDHENMFWYRQDPGLGLRLIYFSYDVKMKEKGDIPEGYSVSREKKERFSLILESASTNQTSMYLCASWGSYSNQPQHFGDGTRLSIL.

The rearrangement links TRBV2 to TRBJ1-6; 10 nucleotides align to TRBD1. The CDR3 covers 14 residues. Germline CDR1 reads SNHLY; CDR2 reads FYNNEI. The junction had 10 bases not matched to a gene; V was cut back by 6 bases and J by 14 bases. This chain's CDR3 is CASSDPGQGTALHF. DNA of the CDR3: TGTGCCAGCAGCGACCCGGGACAGGGGACGGCCCTCCACTTT.

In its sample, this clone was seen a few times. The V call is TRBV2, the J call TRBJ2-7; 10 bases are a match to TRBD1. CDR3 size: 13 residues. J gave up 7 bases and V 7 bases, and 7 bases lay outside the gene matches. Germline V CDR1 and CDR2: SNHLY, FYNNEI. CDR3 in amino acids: CASTRQGAGEQYF. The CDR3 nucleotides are TGTGCCAGCACCCGACAGGGGGCGGGTGAGCAGTACTTC.

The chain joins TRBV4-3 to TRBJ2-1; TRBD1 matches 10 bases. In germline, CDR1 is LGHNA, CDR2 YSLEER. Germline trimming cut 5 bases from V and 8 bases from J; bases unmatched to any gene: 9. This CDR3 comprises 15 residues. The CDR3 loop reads CASSASGTGVYEQFF. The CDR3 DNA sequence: TGCGCCAGCAGCGCGTCCGGGACAGGGGTCTATGAGCAGTTCTTC.

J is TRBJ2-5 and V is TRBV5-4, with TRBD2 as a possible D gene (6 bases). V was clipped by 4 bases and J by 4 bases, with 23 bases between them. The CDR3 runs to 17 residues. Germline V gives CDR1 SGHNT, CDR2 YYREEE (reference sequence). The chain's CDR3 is CASSPGGKGGIGETQYF. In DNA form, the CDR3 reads TGTGCCAGCAGCCCCGGGGGTAAGGGCGGGATTGGAGAGACCCAGTACTTC.

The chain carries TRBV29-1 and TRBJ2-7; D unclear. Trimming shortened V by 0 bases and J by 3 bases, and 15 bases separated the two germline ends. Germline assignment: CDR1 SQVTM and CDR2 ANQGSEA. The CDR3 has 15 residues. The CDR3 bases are TGCAGCGTTGAAGATCCGGTGAAAGGGAACTACGAGCAGTACTTC. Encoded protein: CSVEDPVKGNYEQYF.

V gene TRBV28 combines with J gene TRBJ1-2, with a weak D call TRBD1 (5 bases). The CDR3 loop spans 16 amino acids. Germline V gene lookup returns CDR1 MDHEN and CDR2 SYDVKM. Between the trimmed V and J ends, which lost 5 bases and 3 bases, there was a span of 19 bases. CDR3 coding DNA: TGTGCCAGCAGTCCATCCGGGCTCAGGGATTACTATGGCTACACCTTC. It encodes CASSPSGLRDYYGYTF.